This passage covers 22 T cell receptor beta chains from one sample sequenced in a study of high-grade serous ovarian cancer treatment subgroups. Method: immunoSEQ multiplex PCR; TCRdb's copy keeps in-frame clones and lacks some. The table lists under 8,000 clones, 60% to 85% of them singletons, with over 5% in the top ten. Tumor tissue was taken before any definitive surgery or chemotherapy was given. The sequenced sample consisted of tumor tissue. These receptors all come from a human donor with high-grade serous ovarian cancer.

This chain links TRBV7-8 with TRBJ2-3, with 9 positions matching TRBD1. This CDR3 is 17 amino acids long. Germline V gene sequence: CDR1 SGHVS, CDR2 FQNEAQ. Losses at the gene ends were 0 bases for V and 4 bases for J; bases not matched to a gene: 8. The CDR3 region has the DNA TGTGCCAGCAGCTTAGCGCTGACAGGGGGTGGGGCAGATACGCAGTATTTT. This codes for CASSLALTGGGADTQYF.

V usage is TRBV19 and J usage is TRBJ1-1; weak D call: TRBD1 (6 bases). CDR3 length equals 14 residues. Trimming shortened V by 3 bases and J by 2 bases, and 10 bases separated the two germline ends. Germline lookup yields CDR1 LNHDA and CDR2 SQIVND (reference sequence). The DNA for the CDR3 is TGTGCCAGTAGTATGAGGGGGGGCAACACTGAAGCTTTCTTT. Its translation is CASSMRGGNTEAFF.

The rearrangement uses TRBV4-1 and TRBJ1-1; TRBD1 matches at 8 bases. In germline, CDR1 is MGHRA, CDR2 YSYEKL. The length of the CDR3 is 15 residues. J gave up 1 base and V 2 bases, and 3 bases lay outside the gene matches. In DNA, the CDR3 is TGCGCCAGCAGCCAATACAGGGGGTCGAACACTGAAGCTTTCTTT. As protein: CASSQYRGSNTEAFF.

A few counts support this clone. The V and J genes are TRBV30 and TRBJ1-5, with D perhaps TRBD1 (6 bases). Trimming stripped 2 bases from V and 0 bases from J, with 14 bases between. This CDR3 has 16 amino acids. CDR1 and CDR2 from the germline V gene are GTSNPN and SVGIG (reference sequence). The CDR3 is CAWSQRTAYSNQPQHF. The CDR3 bases are TGTGCCTGGAGTCAACGGACAGCTTATAGCAATCAGCCCCAGCATTTT. The entire variable domain, with the rest obtained from reference TRBV30 and TRBJ1-5, is as follows: SQTIHQWPATLVQPVGSPLSLECTVEGTSNPNLYWYRQAAGRGLQLLFYSVGIGQISSEVPQNLSASRPQDRQFILSSKKLLLSDSGFYLCAWSQRTAYSNQPQHFGDGTRLSIL.

The chain's CDR3 is CASSLLVRTSGKGDEQFF. CDR3 coding DNA: TGTGCCAGCAGCTTATTGGTCCGTACTAGCGGGAAGGGCGATGAGCAGTTCTTC. This chain connects TRBV13 to TRBJ2-1, with 10 bases lining up with TRBD2. This CDR3 region has 18 residues. The V gene end was trimmed by 2 bases and the J gene end by 8 bases; junction bases not matched to a gene: 15. In germline, CDR1 is PRHDT, CDR2 FYEKMQ (reference sequence).

The chain links TRBV29-1 to TRBJ2-7; D is undetermined. V lost 4 bases to trimming and J lost 3 bases, with 7 bases between them. Germline V lookup: CDR1 SQVTM, CDR2 ANQGSEA. The CDR3 extends over 11 amino acids. CDR3 protein: CSVGHFYEQYF. In nucleotides, the CDR3 is TGCAGCGTTGGGCACTTCTACGAGCAGTACTTC.

This clone was seen a handful of times. The chain employs TRBV28 and TRBJ2-7; 7 bases agree with TRBD2. Trimming cost V 2 bases and J 5 bases; bases outside gene matches: 6. The CDR3 runs to 14 residues. Germline lookup yields CDR1 MDHEN and CDR2 SYDVKM. The CDR3, as DNA: TGTGCCAGCAGTTTACGGACTAGTGGGAACGAGCAGTACTTC. Amino acid sequence: CASSLRTSGNEQYF.

This clone showed up just a few times. The chain is built from TRBV5-1 and TRBJ2-7, with D uncertain. Trimming stripped 3 bases from V and 6 bases from J, with 13 bases between. Germline CDR1 reads SGHRS; CDR2 reads YFSETQ. The CDR3 loop spans 13 amino acids. CDR3 sequence (DNA): TGCGCCAGCAGCTCTGACGGGTCCCGCGAGCAGTACTTC. Encoded protein: CASSSDGSREQYF.

As for this clone: The DNA is left out, because the CDR3 cannot be placed on it with certainty; the CDR3 is given as TCRdb lists it. V usage is TRBV10-3 and J usage is TRBJ1-5. The CDR3 region is 14 residues in length, termini included. CDR1 and CDR2 from the germline V gene are ENHRY and SYGVKD. CDR3: CAISESFGEGPQHF.

V usage is TRBV29-1 and J usage is TRBJ1-3; no clear D gene. In germline, CDR1 is SQVTM, CDR2 ANQGSEA. Trimming left V 7 bases short and J 0 bases short, with 4 bases between. The CDR3 loop spans 11 amino acids. The CDR3 sequence is CSGSSGNTIYF. CDR3 bases: TGCAGCGGGAGCTCTGGAAACACCATATATTTT.

The chain uses TRBV10-3 and TRBJ2-5; D may be TRBD2 (6 bases). Germline V gene data show CDR1 as ENHRY and CDR2 as SYGVKD. V lost 7 bases and J lost 5, with 14 bases in between. The length of the CDR3 is 13 residues. The CDR3 sequence is CAITGEPGETQYF. DNA for the CDR3: TGTGCCATCACGGGAGAGCCAGGCGAGACCCAGTACTTC.

The chain carries TRBV4-1 and TRBJ1-4; unclear D gene. CDR1 and CDR2 from the germline V gene are MGHRA and YSYEKL. V was pared by 0 bases and J by 4 bases, with 15 bases between. This CDR3 has 17 residues. CDR3 in amino acids: CASSQEGGTSINEKLFF. For the CDR3, the DNA is TGCGCCAGCAGCCAAGAAGGCGGCACGTCAATTAATGAAAAACTGTTTTTT.

V gene TRBV7-9 combines with J gene TRBJ1-4, with unresolved D. The CDR3 loop spans 15 amino acids. CDR1 and CDR2 (germline): SEHNR, FQNEAQ (reference sequence). The V end was cut by 5 bases, the J end by 6 bases, with 16 bases between. CDR3 region: CASSPNGVRDEKLFF. In DNA form, the CDR3 reads TGTGCCAGCAGCCCCAATGGGGTGAGGGATGAAAAACTGTTTTTT.

The rearrangement joins TRBV5-1 to TRBJ2-5, with 7 bases identical to TRBD2. Trimming at V came to 1 base and at J to 4 bases, leaving 13 bases not matched to a gene. The CDR3 runs to 17 residues. CDR1 is SGHRS, CDR2 YFSETQ, per germline. CDR3: CASSLSDFGGSAETQYF. CDR3 DNA: TGCGCCAGCAGCTTGTCCGATTTCGGCGGGAGTGCAGAGACCCAGTACTTC.

The CDR3 loop reads CASSLSGINEQFF. CDR3 in DNA: TGTGCCAGCAGCCTCTCAGGTATCAATGAGCAGTTCTTC. The V and J genes are TRBV5-6 and TRBJ2-1; D is ambiguous. Deletions cut 4 bases from V and 6 bases from J, with 11 bases between. The length of the CDR3 is 13 residues. From germline, CDR1 is SGHDT and CDR2 YYEEEE.

This clone has a handful of counts. The genes are TRBV28 and TRBJ2-5; the D gene is possibly TRBD1 (6 bases). Trimming cost V 6 bases and J 0 bases, with 11 bases left between them. Germline loops: CDR1 MDHEN, CDR2 SYDVKM. The CDR3 sequence is 14 residues long. In DNA form, the CDR3 reads TGTGCCAGCAGCCCACAGGGAAACCAAGAGACCCAGTACTTC. Protein product: CASSPQGNQETQYF.

V gene TRBV4-1 combines with J gene TRBJ1-1; D is possibly TRBD1 (6 bases). The germline V and J ends were trimmed by 4 bases and 2 bases, with 14 bases remaining between them. This CDR3 has 15 amino acids. Germline V gene data show CDR1 as MGHRA and CDR2 as YSYEKL. CDR3 sequence reads: CASSLSPGENTEAFF. The CDR3 region has the DNA TGCGCCAGCAGCCTTTCCCCAGGGGAAAACACTGAAGCTTTCTTT.

The chain joins TRBV2 to TRBJ2-5, with 7 nucleotides matching TRBD2. The ends lost 8 bases at V and 8 bases at J; junction bases unmatched: 5. This CDR3 region has 11 residues. Germline assignment: CDR1 SNHLY and CDR2 FYNNEI. The CDR3 region has the DNA TGTGCCAGCGGGACGGGGGGTACCCAGTACTTC. Translated: CASGTGGTQYF.

This sequence joins TRBV4-1 and TRBJ2-7; 9 bases fit TRBD1. CDR3 length equals 16 residues. The germline V gene encodes CDR1 MGHRA and CDR2 YSYEKL. Unmatched junction bases numbered 9, after V lost 4 bases and J lost 2 bases. The CDR3 nucleotides read TGCGCCAGCAGCCTTTTGGGACAGGGAATCCCCTACGAGCAGTACTTC. It translates to CASSLLGQGIPYEQYF.

The V gene is TRBV25-1, the J gene TRBJ1-6, with 11 bases identical to TRBD1. The CDR3 extends over 14 amino acids. Germline loops: CDR1 MGHDK, CDR2 SYGVNS. V lost 7 bases to trimming and J lost 6 bases; unmatched junction nucleotides: 2. The CDR3 spells CASKGTGGNSPLHF. The CDR3 DNA sequence: TGTGCCAGCAAAGGGACAGGGGGTAATTCACCCCTCCACTTT.

This clone turned up a few times. The chain couples TRBV29-1 to TRBJ2-1; either TRBD1 or TRBD2 may fit D (6 bases each). The CDR3 totals 12 residues. Germline values: CDR1 SQVTM, CDR2 ANQGSEA. The V end was cut by 5 bases, the J end by 15 bases, with 20 bases between. For the CDR3, the DNA is TGCAGCGTTTCATCGGGGGCCACTCAAAGGTTCTTC. This codes for CSVSSGATQRFF.

J is TRBJ2-3 and V is TRBV29-1; TRBD2 might be the D (5 bases). V lost 6 bases to trimming and J lost 0 bases, with 16 bases between them. Germline CDR1 and CDR2: SQVTM and ANQGSEA. This CDR3 is 15 amino acids long. The CDR3, as DNA: TGCAGCGTAGTGAGGGCCCTGACTAGCACAGATACGCAGTATTTT. Translated: CSVVRALTSTDTQYF.